The next 15 T cell receptor beta chains were all read from a single sample in a study of T-cell reconstitution after alpha-beta-depleted transplantation in children. Preparation of the TCRbeta library was carried out with unique molecular identifiers. MiXCR, applied by TCRdb to the PCR reads, yields one record per CDR3 protein. The table shows around 180,000 distinct CDR3 sequences, with 8.5% to 14% occurring only once. The source material was PBMCs, sampled before TCRalphabeta/CD19-depleted stem cell transplant. These receptors all come from a boy aged 2 to 10 with acute myeloid leukemia, due to receive a stem cell transplant.

This clonotype was seen repeatedly, ten times or more. V and J are TRBV5-1 and TRBJ2-7, with no clear D. The CDR3 sequence is 14 residues long. V lost 0 bases to trimming and J lost 2 bases, with 9 bases between them. Per the germline V gene, CDR1 is SGHRS and CDR2 is YFSETQ. CDR3 protein: CASSLGPGAYEQYV. Written as DNA, the CDR3 is TGCGCCAGCAGCTTGGGCCCTGGGGCCTACGAGCAGTACGTC.

This clonotype was observed at least ten times. This rearrangement joins TRBV20-1 to TRBJ1-4, with 9 positions matching TRBD1. The CDR3 length is 13 residues. From germline, CDR1 is DFQATT and CDR2 SNEGSKA (reference sequence). Trimming at V came to 5 bases and at J to 7 bases, leaving 5 bases not matched to a gene. CDR3 sequence reads: CSASPGQGEKLFF. The CDR3 bases are TGCAGTGCTTCCCCGGGACAGGGTGAAAAACTGTTTTTT.

V usage is TRBV25-1 and J usage is TRBJ2-2; D remains ambiguous. The CDR3 totals 13 residues. Germline CDR1 is MGHDK and CDR2 is SYGVNS. V dropped 4 bases and J dropped 7 bases, with 10 bases sitting between them. The CDR3 DNA follows: TGTGCCAGCAGTGTCGAGTGGATCGGGGAGCTGTTTTTT. It encodes CASSVEWIGELFF.

This clonotype appeared many times. The V call is TRBV20-1, the J call TRBJ2-7; 8 nucleotides line up with TRBD2. Germline V gene lookup returns CDR1 DFQATT and CDR2 SNEGSKA (reference sequence). The J segment lost 1 base and the V segment lost 3 bases, leaving 11 bases of the junction unmatched. The CDR3 has 16 amino acids. CDR3 region: CSASDYRTSYSYEQYF. The CDR3 DNA is TGCAGTGCTAGTGATTATCGGACTAGCTATTCCTACGAGCAGTACTTC.

This clonotype occurred many times. The CDR3 DNA reads as TGTGCCAGCAGCCAAATAGCGGGGAACACCGGGGAGCTGTTTTTT. Protein: CASSQIAGNTGELFF. The V and J genes are TRBV4-2 and TRBJ2-2; 7 nucleotides line up with TRBD2. With V trimmed by 2 bases and J by 1 base, 1 base remained unmatched. Germline V gene data show CDR1 as LGHNA and CDR2 as YNFKEQ. This CDR3 spans 15 amino acids.

The chain uses TRBV24-1 and TRBJ2-1, with D perhaps TRBD2 (5 bases). The CDR3 sequence is 14 residues long. V was cut by 3 bases and J by 7 bases, with 12 bases left in between. Germline loops: CDR1 KGHDR, CDR2 SFDVKD. The CDR3 DNA follows: TGTGCCACCAGTGATGTTCCAGGCGGGAATGAGCAGTTCTTC. Amino acid sequence: CATSDVPGGNEQFF.

This clonotype showed up many times. The chain couples TRBV20-1 to TRBJ1-5; D gene unclear. The CDR3 consists of 15 residues. The ends were cut back, 0 bases at V and 1 base at J, with 10 bases in the middle. Germline-derived CDR1 and CDR2 are DFQATT and SNEGSKA (reference sequence). The CDR3 coding sequence is TGCAGTGCTAGAGATAAATTTGGAAGCAATCAGCCCCAGCATTTT. Amino acids: CSARDKFGSNQPQHF.

At least ten counts were recorded for this clonotype. The chain combines TRBV12-3 or TRBV12-4 with TRBJ2-2; D unresolved. The CDR3 runs to 12 residues. V gave up 3 bases and J gave up 7 bases, with 6 bases separating them. The CDR3 coding sequence is TGTGCCAGCAGTTTTGTCGGCGGGGAGCTGTTTTTT. This encodes CASSFVGGELFF.

The sample holds many counts of this clonotype. The chain combines TRBV29-1 with TRBJ2-1; 8 nucleotides line up with TRBD2. The CDR3 contains 17 residues. Trimming cost V 4 bases and J 4 bases; bases outside gene matches: 15. CDR1 and CDR2 (germline): SQVTM, ANQGSEA. The CDR3 DNA reads as TGCAGCGTTGCTCTCATATGGCGGGAGGTCCAGTACAATGAGCAGTTCTTC. This encodes CSVALIWREVQYNEQFF.

This clonotype has ten or more counts. The V gene is TRBV20-1, the J gene TRBJ2-1; D gene ambiguous. This CDR3 is 15 amino acids long. Germline lookup yields CDR1 DFQATT and CDR2 SNEGSKA (reference sequence). Trimming stripped 3 bases from V and 2 bases from J, with 14 bases between. The CDR3 DNA is TGCAGTGCTAGCTGGCCTGGATTGCCCTACAATGAGCAGTTCTTC. Its translation is CSASWPGLPYNEQFF.

This clonotype has at least ten counts. The chain carries TRBV3-1 and TRBJ2-2, with D hard to call. Germline lookup yields CDR1 LGHDT and CDR2 YNNKEL (reference sequence). The CDR3 length is 15 residues. V dropped 3 bases and J dropped 5 bases, with 13 bases sitting between them. CDR3 sequence: CASSQGARRTGELFF. CDR3 DNA sequence: TGTGCCAGCAGCCAGGGTGCCCGGCGGACCGGGGAGCTGTTTTTT.

At least ten counts were recorded for this clonotype. The chain combines TRBV27 with TRBJ2-7, with a tentative D call TRBD1 (6 bases). V dropped 2 bases and J dropped 0 bases, with 11 bases sitting between them. The CDR3 length is 15 residues. Germline values: CDR1 MNHEY, CDR2 SMNVEV (reference sequence). CDR3 nucleotides: TGTGCCAGCAGTTTAAGCCAGGGGACCTCCTACGAGCAGTACTTC. Amino acid sequence: CASSLSQGTSYEQYF.

This clonotype was recorded at least ten times. The gene calls are TRBV12-3 or TRBV12-4 and TRBJ2-7; D ambiguous. This CDR3 has 14 residues. Deletions cut 5 bases from V and 3 bases from J, with 14 bases between. The CDR3 region has the DNA TGTGCCAGCAGTCCCACGGGTTCGGTCTACGAGCAGTACTTC. Protein product: CASSPTGSVYEQYF.

On this clonotype itself: This sequence may be a read error, since a much larger clone differs from it by one base. The CDR3 does not close with the conserved phenylalanine or tryptophan, likely indicating a read error. The chain has TRBV20-1 and TRBJ1-4, with D unresolved. This CDR3 region has 18 residues. The V gene's germline CDR1 is DFQATT and CDR2 SNEGSKA (reference sequence). Between the trimmed V and J ends, which lost 3 bases and 8 bases, there was a span of 28 bases. The CDR3 sequence is CSARLRTDRLATWEKLFL. Here the CDR3 DNA reads TGCAGTGCTAGGTTACGGACGGACCGGCTTGCAACTTGGGAAAAACTGTTTTTG.

This clonotype was counted many times. The chain couples TRBV5-1 to TRBJ2-3; D call uncertain. The CDR3 has 14 residues. The V and J ends lost 0 bases and 3 bases respectively, with 8 bases between them. Germline loops: CDR1 SGHRS, CDR2 YFSETQ. The CDR3 DNA reads TGCGCCAGCAGCTTGGACCCGTCTACAGATACGCAGTATTTT. This codes for CASSLDPSTDTQYF.